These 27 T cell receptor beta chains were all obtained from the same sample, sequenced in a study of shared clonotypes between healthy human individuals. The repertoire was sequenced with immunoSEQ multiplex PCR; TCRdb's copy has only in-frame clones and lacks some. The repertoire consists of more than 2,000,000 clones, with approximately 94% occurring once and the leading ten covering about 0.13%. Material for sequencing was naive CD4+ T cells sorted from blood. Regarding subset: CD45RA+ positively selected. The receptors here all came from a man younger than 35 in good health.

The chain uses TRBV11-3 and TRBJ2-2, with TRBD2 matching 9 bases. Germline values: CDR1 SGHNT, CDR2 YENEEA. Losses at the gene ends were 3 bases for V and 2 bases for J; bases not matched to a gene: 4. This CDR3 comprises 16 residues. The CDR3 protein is CASSLGLAGNTGELFF. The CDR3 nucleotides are TGTGCCAGCAGCTTGGGTCTAGCGGGAAACACCGGGGAGCTGTTTTTT.

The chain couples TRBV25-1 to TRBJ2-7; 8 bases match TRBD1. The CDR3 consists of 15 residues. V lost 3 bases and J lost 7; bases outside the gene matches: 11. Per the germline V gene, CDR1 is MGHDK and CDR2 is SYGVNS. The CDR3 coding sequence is TGTGCCAGCAGTGAGCAAACAGGGGGGAGAGAGGAGCAGTACTTC. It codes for CASSEQTGGREEQYF.

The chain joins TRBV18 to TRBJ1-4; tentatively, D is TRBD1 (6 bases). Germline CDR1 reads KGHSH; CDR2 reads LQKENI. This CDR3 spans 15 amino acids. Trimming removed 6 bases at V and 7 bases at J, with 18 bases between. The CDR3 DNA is TGTGCCAGCTCGTCTACCACAGGGTTTGGTGAAAAACTGTTTTTT. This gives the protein CASSSTTGFGEKLFF.

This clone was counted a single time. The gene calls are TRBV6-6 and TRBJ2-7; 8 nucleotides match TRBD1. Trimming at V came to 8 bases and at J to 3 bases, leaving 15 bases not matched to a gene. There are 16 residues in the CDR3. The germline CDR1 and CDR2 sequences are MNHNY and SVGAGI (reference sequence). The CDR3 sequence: CASHRNPDRENYEQYF. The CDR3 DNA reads TGTGCCAGCCATAGAAACCCGGACAGGGAAAACTACGAGCAGTACTTC.

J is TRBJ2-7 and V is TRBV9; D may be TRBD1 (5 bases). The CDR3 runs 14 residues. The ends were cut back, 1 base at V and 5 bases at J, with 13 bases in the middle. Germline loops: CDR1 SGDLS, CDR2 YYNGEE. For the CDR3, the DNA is TGTGCCAGCAGCGTATCCCCAGGGATACACGAGCAGTACTTC. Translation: CASSVSPGIHEQYF. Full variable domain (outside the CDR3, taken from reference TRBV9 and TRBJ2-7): DSGVTQTPKHLITATGQRVTLRCSPRSGDLSVYWYQQSLDQGLQFLIQYYNGEERAKGNILERFSAQQFPDLHSELNLSSLELGDSALYFCASSVSPGIHEQYFGPGTRLTVT.

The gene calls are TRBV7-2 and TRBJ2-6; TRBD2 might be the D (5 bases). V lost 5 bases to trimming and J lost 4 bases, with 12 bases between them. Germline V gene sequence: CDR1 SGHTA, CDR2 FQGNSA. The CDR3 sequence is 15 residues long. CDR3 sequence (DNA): TGTGCCAGCAGCCCTATCCCGGGAGGGGCCAACGTCCTGACTTTC. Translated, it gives CASSPIPGGANVLTF.

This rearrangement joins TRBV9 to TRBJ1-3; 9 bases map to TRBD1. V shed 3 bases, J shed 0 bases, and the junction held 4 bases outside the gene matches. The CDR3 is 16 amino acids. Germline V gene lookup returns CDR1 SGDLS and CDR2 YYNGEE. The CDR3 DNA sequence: TGTGCCAGCAGCGCGTCACAGGGGGCCTCTGGAAACACCATATATTTT. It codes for CASSASQGASGNTIYF. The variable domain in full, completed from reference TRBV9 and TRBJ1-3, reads DSGVTQTPKHLITATGQRVTLRCSPRSGDLSVYWYQQSLDQGLQFLIQYYNGEERAKGNILERFSAQQFPDLHSELNLSSLELGDSALYFCASSASQGASGNTIYFGEGSWLTVV.

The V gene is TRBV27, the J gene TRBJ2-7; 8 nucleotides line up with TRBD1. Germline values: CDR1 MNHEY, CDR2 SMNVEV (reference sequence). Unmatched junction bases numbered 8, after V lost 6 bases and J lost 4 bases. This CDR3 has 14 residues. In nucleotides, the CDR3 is TGTGCCAGCAGCCTACGCACAGGGGGGTACGAGCAGTACTTC. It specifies CASSLRTGGYEQYF.

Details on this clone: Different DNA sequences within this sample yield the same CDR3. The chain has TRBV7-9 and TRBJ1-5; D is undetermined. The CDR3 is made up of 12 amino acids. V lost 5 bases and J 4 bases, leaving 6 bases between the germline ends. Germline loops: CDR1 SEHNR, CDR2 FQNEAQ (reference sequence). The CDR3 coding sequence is TGTGCCAGCAGCCGTGGGAATCAGCCCCAGCATTTT. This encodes CASSRGNQPQHF.

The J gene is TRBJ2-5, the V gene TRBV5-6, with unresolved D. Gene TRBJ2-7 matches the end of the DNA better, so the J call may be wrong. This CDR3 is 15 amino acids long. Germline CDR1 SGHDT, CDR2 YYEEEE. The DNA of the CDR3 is TGTGCCAGCAGCTTTAACCCTACTAAGTCGTACGAGCAGTACTTC. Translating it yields CASSFNPTKSYEQYF.

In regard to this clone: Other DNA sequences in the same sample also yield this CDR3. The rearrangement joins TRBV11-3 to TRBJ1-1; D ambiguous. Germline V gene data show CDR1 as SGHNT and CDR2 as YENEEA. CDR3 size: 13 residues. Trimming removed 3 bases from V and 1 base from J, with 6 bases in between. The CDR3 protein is CASSFGKNTEAFF. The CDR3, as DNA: TGTGCCAGCAGCTTCGGGAAGAACACTGAAGCTTTCTTT.

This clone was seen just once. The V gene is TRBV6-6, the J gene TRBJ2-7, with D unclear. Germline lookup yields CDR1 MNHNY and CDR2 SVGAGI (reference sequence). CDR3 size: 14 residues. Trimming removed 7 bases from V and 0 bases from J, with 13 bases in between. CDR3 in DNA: TGTGCCAGCAAATCAGGCCAGAGCTCCTACGAGCAGTACTTC. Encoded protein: CASKSGQSSYEQYF.

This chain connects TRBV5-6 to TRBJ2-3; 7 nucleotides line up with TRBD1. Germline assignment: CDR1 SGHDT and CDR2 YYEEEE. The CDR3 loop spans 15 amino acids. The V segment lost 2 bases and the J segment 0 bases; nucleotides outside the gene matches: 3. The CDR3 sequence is CASSLKQGSTDTQYF. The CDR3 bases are TGTGCCAGCAGCTTAAAACAGGGGAGCACAGATACGCAGTATTTT.

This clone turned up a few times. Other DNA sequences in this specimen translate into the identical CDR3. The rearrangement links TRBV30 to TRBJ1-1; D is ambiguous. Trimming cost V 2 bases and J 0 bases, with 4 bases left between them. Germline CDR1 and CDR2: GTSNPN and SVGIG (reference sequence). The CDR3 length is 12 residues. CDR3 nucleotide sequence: TGTGCCTGGAGTCCTGTGAACACTGAAGCTTTCTTT. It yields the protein CAWSPVNTEAFF.

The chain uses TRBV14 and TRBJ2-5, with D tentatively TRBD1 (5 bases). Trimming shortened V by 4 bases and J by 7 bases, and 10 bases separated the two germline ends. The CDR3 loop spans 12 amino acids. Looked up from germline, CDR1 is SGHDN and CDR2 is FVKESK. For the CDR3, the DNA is TGTGCCAGCAGCCCACAAACAGGGACCCAGTACTTC. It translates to CASSPQTGTQYF.

In DNA form, the CDR3 reads TGTGCCAGCTCAAAACAGGGTCGGGATGAAAAACTGTTTTTT. Protein product: CASSKQGRDEKLFF. The genes are TRBV28 and TRBJ1-4, with D perhaps TRBD1 (6 bases). The CDR3 consists of 14 residues. Germline V gene sequence: CDR1 MDHEN, CDR2 SYDVKM. V was pared by 8 bases and J by 6 bases, with 16 bases between.

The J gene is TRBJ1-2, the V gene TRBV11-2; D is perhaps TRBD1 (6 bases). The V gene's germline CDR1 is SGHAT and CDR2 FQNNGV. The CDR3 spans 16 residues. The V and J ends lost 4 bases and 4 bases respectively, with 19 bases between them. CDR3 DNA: TGTGCCAGCAGCTGGGGTGGTAGAACAGGGCCCTATGGCTACACCTTC. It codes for CASSWGGRTGPYGYTF.

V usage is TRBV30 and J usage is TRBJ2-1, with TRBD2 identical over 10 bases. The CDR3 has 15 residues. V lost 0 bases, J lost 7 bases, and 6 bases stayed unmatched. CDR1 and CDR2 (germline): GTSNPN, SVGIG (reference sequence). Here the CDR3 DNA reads TGTGCCTGGAGTGTACCGAGCGGGAGGGGGAATGAGCAGTTCTTC. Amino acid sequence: CAWSVPSGRGNEQFF.

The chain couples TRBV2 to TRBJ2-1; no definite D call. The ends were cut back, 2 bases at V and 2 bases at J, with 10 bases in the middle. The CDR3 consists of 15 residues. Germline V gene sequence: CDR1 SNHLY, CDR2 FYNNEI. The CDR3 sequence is CASSERSSPYNEQFF. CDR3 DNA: TGTGCCAGCAGTGAAAGGTCCTCACCCTACAATGAGCAGTTCTTC.

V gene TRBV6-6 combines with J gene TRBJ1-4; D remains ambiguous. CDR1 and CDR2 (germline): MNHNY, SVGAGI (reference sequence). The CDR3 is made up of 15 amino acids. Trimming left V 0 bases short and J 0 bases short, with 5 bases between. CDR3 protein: CASSYSWATNEKLFF. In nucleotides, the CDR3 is TGTGCCAGCAGTTACTCGTGGGCAACTAATGAAAAACTGTTTTTT.

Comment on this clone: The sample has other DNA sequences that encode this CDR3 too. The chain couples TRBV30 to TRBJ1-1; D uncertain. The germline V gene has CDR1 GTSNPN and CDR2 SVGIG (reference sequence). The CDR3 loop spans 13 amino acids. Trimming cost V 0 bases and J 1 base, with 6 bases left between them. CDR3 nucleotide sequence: TGTGCCTGGAGTGTCTTGGGGAACACTGAAGCTTTCTTT. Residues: CAWSVLGNTEAFF.

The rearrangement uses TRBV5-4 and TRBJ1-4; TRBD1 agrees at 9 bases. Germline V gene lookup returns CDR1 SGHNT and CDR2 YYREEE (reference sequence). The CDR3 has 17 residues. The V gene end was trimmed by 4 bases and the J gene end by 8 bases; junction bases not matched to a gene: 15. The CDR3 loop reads CASSPGPLQGAGEKLFF. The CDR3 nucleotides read TGTGCCAGCAGCCCCGGGCCTCTACAGGGGGCCGGGGAAAAACTGTTTTTT.

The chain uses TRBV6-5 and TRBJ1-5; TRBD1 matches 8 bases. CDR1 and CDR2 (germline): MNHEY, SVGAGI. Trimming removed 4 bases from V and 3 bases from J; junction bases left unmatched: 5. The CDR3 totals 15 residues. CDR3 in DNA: TGTGCCAGCAGTTTCACAGGGGGGGACAATCAGCCCCAGCATTTT. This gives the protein CASSFTGGDNQPQHF.

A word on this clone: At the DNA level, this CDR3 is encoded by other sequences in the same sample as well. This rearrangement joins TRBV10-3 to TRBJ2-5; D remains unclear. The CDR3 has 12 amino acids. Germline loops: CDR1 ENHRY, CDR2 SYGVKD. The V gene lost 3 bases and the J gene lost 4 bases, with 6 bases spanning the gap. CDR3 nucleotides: TGTGCCATCAGTGAACTGGGAGAGACCCAGTACTTC. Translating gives CAISELGETQYF.

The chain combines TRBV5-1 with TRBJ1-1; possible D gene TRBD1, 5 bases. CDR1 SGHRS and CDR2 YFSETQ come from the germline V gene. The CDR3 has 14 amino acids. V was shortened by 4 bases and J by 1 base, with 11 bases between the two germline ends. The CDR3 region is CASSTMQGNTEAFF. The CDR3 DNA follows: TGCGCCAGCAGCACAATGCAGGGGAACACTGAAGCTTTCTTT.

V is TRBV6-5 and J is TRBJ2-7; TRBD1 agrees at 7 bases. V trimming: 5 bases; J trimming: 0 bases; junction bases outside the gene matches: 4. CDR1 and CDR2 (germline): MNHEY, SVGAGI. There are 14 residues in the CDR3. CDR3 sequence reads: CASSIQGPSYEQYF. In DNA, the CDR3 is TGTGCCAGCAGTATACAGGGGCCCTCCTACGAGCAGTACTTC.

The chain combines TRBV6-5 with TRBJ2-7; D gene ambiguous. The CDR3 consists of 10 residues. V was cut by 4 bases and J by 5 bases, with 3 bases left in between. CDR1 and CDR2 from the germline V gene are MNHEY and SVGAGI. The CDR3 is CASSSDEQYF. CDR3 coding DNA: TGTGCCAGCAGTTCAGACGAGCAGTACTTC.